The clone carrying this T cell receptor beta chain has a handful of counts. Antigen specificity is unknown. The data stem from a study of CD8 T cell repertoires and HIV-1 epitope variants. The V end was cut by 0 bases, the J end by 1 base, with 9 bases between. Germline CDR1 is SGDLS and CDR2 is YYNGEE. This CDR3 is 15 amino acids long. TCRdb keeps only in-frame clones here, not all; method: immunoSEQ multiplex PCR. The table lists fewer than 4,000 clones, 50% to 70% of them singletons. Study-wide findings and caveats: Fewer than ten TCR beta clonotypes were antigen-specific, roughly six apparently recognizing autologous or escape variants.

The chain couples TRBV9 to TRBJ2-3, with a tentative D call TRBD2 (6 bases). This receptor was obtained from a male donor with HIV. Sequencing was performed on cultured CD8+ T cells derived from PBMCs. CDR3 protein: CASSVEWGGTDTQYF. DNA of the CDR3: TGTGCCAGCAGCGTAGAGTGGGGGGGCACAGATACGCAGTATTTT.